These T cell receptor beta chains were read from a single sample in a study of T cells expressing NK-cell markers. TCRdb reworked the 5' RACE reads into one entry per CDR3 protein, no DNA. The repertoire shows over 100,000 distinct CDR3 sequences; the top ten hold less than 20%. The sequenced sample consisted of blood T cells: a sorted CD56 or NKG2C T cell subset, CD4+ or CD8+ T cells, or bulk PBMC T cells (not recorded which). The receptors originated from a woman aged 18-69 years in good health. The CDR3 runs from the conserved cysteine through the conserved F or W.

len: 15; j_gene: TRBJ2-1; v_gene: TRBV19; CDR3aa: CASSIDRGSYNEQFF
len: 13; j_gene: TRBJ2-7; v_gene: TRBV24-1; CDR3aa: CATSDSSSYEQYF
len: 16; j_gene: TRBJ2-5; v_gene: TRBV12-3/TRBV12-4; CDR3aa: CASSLSEADLQETQYF
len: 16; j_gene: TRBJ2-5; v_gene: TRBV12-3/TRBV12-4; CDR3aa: CASSLRDIGYQETQYF
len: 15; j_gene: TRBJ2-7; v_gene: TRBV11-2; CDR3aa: CASRMGLAGTLEQYF
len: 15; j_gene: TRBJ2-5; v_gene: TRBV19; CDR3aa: CASSTSPTAWETQYF
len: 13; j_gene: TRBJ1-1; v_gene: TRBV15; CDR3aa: CATSRGGYTEAFF
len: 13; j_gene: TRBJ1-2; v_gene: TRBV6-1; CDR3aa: CASRREGGYGYTF
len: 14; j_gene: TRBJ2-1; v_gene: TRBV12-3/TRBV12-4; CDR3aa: CASSLARGNNEQFF
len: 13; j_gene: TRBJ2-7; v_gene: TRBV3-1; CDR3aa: CASSQDESYEQYF
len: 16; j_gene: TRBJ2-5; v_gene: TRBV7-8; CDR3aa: CASSGTPGLARQTQYF
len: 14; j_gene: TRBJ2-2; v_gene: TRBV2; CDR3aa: CASSAFPFTGELFF
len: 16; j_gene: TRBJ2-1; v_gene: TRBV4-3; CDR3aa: CASSQALAGGPDEQFF
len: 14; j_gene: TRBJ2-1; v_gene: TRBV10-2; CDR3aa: CASSGSSGYNEQFF
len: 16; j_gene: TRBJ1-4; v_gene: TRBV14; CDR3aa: CASSQGAQATNEKLFF
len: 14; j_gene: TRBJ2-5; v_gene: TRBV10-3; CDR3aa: CAIRGTGGLETQYF
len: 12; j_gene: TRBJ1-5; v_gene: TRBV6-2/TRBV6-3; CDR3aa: CASSSETQRQHF
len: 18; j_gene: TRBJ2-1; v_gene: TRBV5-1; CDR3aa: CASSLELAGGPTYNEQFF
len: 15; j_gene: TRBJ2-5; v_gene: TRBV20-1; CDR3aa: CSAIELGKLGETQYF
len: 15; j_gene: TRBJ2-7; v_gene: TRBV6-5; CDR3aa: CASSYSTYGSGEQYF
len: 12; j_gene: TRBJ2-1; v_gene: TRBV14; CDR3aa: CAGSPGGDEQFF